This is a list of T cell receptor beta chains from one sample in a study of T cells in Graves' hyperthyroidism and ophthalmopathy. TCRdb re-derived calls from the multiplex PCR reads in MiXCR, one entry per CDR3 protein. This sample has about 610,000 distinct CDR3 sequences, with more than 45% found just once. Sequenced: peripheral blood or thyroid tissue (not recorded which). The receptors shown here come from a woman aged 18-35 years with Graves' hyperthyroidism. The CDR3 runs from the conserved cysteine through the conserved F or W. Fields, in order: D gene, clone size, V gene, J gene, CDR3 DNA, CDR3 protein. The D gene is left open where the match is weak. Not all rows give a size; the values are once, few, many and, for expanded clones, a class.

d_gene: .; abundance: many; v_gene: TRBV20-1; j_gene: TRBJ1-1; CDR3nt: TGCAGTGCTCCCCCCCGGGATAACACTGAAGCTTTCTTT; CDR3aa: CSAPPRDNTEAFF
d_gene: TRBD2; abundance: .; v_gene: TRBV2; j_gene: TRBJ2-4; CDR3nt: TGTGCCAGCAGGGCTGGGGGGGGAGCGAACATTCAGTACTTC; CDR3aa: CASRAGGGANIQYF
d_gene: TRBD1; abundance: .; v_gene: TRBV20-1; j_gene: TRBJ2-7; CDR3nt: TGCAGTGCTAGCCTCGGGACAGGGGCGGAAGAGCAGTACTTC; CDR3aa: CSASLGTGAEEQYF
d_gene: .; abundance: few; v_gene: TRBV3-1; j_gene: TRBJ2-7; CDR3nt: TGTGCCAGCAGCCATCCCGACGGCTACGAGCAGTACTTC; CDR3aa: CASSHPDGYEQYF
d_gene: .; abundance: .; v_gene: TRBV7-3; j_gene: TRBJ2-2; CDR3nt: TGTGCCAGCAGCTTTGATAGTGGTGACCGGGAGCTGTTTTTT; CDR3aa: CASSFDSGDRELFF
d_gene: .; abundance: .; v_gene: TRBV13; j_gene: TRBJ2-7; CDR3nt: TGTGCCAGCAGCGTTGGTGGCGGCGCCCCCCACGAGCAGTACTTC; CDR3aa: CASSVGGGAPHEQYF
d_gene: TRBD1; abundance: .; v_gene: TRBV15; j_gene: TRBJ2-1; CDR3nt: TGTGCCACCAAGGGGACAGGGGCCTACAATGAGCAGTTCTTC; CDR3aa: CATKGTGAYNEQFF
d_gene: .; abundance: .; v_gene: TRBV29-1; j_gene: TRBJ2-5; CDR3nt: TGCAGCAGAAAGACAGGAGGGGAGACCCAGTACTTC; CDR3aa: CSRKTGGETQYF
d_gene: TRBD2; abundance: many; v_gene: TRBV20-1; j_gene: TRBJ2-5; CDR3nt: TGCAGTGCTAGAGATGTGGGGGGGGTACAAGAGACCCAGTACTTC; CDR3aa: CSARDVGGVQETQYF
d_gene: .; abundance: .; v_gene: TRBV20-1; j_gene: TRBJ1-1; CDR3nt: TGCAGTGCTTATCCGGGACAACTTAACACTGAAGCTTTCTTT; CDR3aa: CSAYPGQLNTEAFF